This entry concerns a single T cell receptor (beta chain). These data come from a study of control samples from healthy donors and cancer patients. TCRdb keeps only in-frame clones here, not all; method: immunoSEQ multiplex PCR. The sample yields approximately 100,000 clones, roughly 88% seen once. Input material: blood. The receptor's source is a young man in good health.

In DNA form, the CDR3 reads TGTGCCAGTTCTGAAACCCCATACACAGCTCGCTACGAGCAGTACTTC. Protein: CASSETPYTARYEQYF. The chain links TRBV2 to TRBJ2-7, with D hard to call. V lost 9 bases and J lost 3, with 24 bases in between. In germline, CDR1 is SNHLY, CDR2 FYNNEI. This CDR3 region has 16 residues.